This T cell receptor (beta chain) was recorded in a study of Graves' ophthalmopathy and Graves' hyperthyroidism. The V gene lost 4 bases and the J gene lost 7 bases, with 17 bases spanning the gap. Germline CDR1 is SGHKS and CDR2 is YYEKEE (reference sequence). The CDR3 consists of 14 residues. Findings of the study overall: Blood also carried most expanded thyroid clonotypes exceeding 0.001 frequency. Predictions made by the model for ophthalmopathy progression reached 70.59% sensitivity and about 72% specificity.

The authors amplified TCR beta CDR3 regions, and they did so from RNA transcripts for repertoire sequencing. HTBI-primed RT-PCR formed the first round, and a multiplex PCR formed the second. Each CDR3 protein is one row after TCRdb ran MiXCR on the multiplex PCR reads. The table includes some 250,000 distinct CDR3 sequences, about 46% detected once. In regard to this clonotype: Its matching antigen is unknown.

Sequencing input: peripheral blood. The rearrangement joins TRBV5-5 to TRBJ1-2, with a possible D match to TRBD1 (5 bases). This receptor was taken from an adult man with Graves' ophthalmopathy. The CDR3 DNA reads as TGTGCCAGCAGCATATTCCGGGGGGGGACTGGCTACACCTTC. Translated, it gives CASSIFRGGTGYTF.